The clone carrying this T cell receptor beta chain occurred once. Antigen: not known. The CDR3 is 18 amino acids. The germline V gene encodes CDR1 SGHRS and CDR2 YFSETQ. V shed 0 bases and J shed 5 bases, with 23 bases lying between them. PCR or immunohistochemistry showed mismatch repair deficiency in every enrolled patient. Three pembrolizumab responders had their TCRs sequenced. These data belong to a study of PD-1 blockade in mismatch repair-deficient tumors. Across the whole study: All were previously treated, progressing patients with approximately 12 mismatch repair-deficient cancer types.

Repertoires were generated with immunoSEQ multiplex PCR, while TCRdb's copy carries only in-frame clones and drops some. The repertoire has approximately 50,000 clones, around 80% of them found once; the top ten carry over 3%. Study findings and constraints: After pembrolizumab, tumor-resident clones rose rapidly, then generally contracted before radiologic responses.

The material was peripheral blood, obtained 4 weeks after starting pembrolizumab. The rearrangement uses TRBV5-1 and TRBJ2-5; tentative D call: TRBD2 (6 bases). This sequence was found in an adult with mismatch repair-deficient cancer. DNA of the CDR3: TGCGCCAGCAGCTTGGCCGGGGCAGGAGGAGGGAACAGGGAGACCCAGTACTTC. Residues: CASSLAGAGGGNRETQYF.